Sequencing of this T cell receptor beta chain was carried out in a study of blood T cells in healthy people across ages. PCR was performed a second time for about 7 to 12 cycles using a sample-barcoded 5' primer and a J-beta primer mix. TCRdb reprocessed the 5' RACE reads via MiXCR and lists one record per CDR3 protein. The table includes just under 550,000 distinct CDR3 sequences, 24% detected once. This CDR3 has 14 amino acids. Germline V gene lookup returns CDR1 SQVTM and CDR2 ANQGSEA. Deletions cut 3 bases from V and 0 bases from J, with 10 bases between. These data also featured in a second study, about T cells of mothers and their children. Per that study: The authors detected no persistent microchimeric T cell clones.

The chain uses TRBV29-1 and TRBJ2-3; D is perhaps TRBD1 or TRBD2 (5 bases each). The specimen sequenced was blood. This receptor was obtained from a boy aged 5-17 years in good health. The CDR3 DNA sequence: TGCAGCGTTGATACGGGACGGAGCACAGATACGCAGTATTTT. Protein sequence: CSVDTGRSTDTQYF.